Below, 9 T cell receptor beta chains from the same sample are listed, as sequenced in a study of human CD8 memory T cell subsets. The TCR beta sequencing libraries came from UMI-labeled 5' RACE. TCRdb processed the 5' RACE reads again and assigns one entry to each CDR3 protein, with no DNA. The sample has approximately 5,000 distinct CDR3 sequences; the top ten hold approximately 24%. What was sequenced was CD8+ effector memory T cells (TEM) sorted from PBMCs. The subset here: effector memory CD8 T cells, CCR7- CD45RO+ CD95+. The receptors were sampled from a human donor in good health.

This clonotype registers medium-sized by frequency. The chain links TRBV4-3 to TRBJ2-1; TCRdb returns TRBD2, unconfirmable since there is no DNA. Germline CDR1 and CDR2: LGHNA and YSLEER. CDR3 length equals 16 residues. The CDR3 here is CASSQELAGEGNEQFF.

The chain joins TRBV28 to TRBJ2-3; absent DNA, TCRdb's TRBD2 call cannot be checked. CDR1 and CDR2 (germline): MDHEN, SYDVKM. This CDR3 has 14 amino acids. The CDR3 reads CASSPGLEADTQYF.

This rearrangement joins TRBV29-1 to TRBJ1-6; TCRdb outputs TRBD1, but without DNA this stays unchecked. Per germline, CDR1 SQVTM and CDR2 ANQGSEA. This CDR3 has 13 amino acids. The CDR3 loop reads CSVGDREHSPLHF.

The V call is TRBV6-2 or TRBV6-3, the J call TRBJ2-7; the TCRdb D gene call, TRBD2, has no DNA to confirm it. Germline CDR1 is MNHEY and CDR2 is SVGEGT. The CDR3 is 16 residues long. The CDR3 here is CASSYGFDGPSNEQYF.

V gene TRBV6-1 combines with J gene TRBJ2-3; TCRdb's D call, TRBD1, is unchecked because there is no DNA. Looked up from germline, CDR1 is MNHNS and CDR2 is SASEGT. The CDR3 runs 14 residues. The CDR3 loop reads CASSEGGDTDTQYF.

CDR3 region: CASSVRTGAGGYTF. The chain joins TRBV2 to TRBJ1-2; the D gene TCRdb calls, TRBD1, cannot be checked with no DNA. The CDR3 has 14 amino acids. CDR1 and CDR2 from the germline V gene are SNHLY and FYNNEI.

The chain links TRBV5-1 to TRBJ2-5; TCRdb proposes TRBD2, but this gene call is untestable without DNA. Per germline, CDR1 SGHRS and CDR2 YFSETQ. CDR3 length equals 17 residues. The CDR3 spells CASSPRTYGEPQETQYF.

This clonotype shows up as medium-sized (0.01 to 0.1%) by frequency. The V gene is TRBV20-1, the J gene TRBJ1-6. CDR1 and CDR2 (germline): DFQATT, SNEGSKA (reference sequence). CDR3 size: 16 residues. Here the CDR3 reads CSARDQGVGDHSPLHF.

The chain carries TRBV4-3 and TRBJ1-1. Per germline, CDR1 LGHNA and CDR2 YSLEER. CDR3 size: 16 residues. CDR3 protein: CASSLGFGFMNTEAFF.